Below, 19 T cell receptor beta chains from the same sample are listed, as sequenced in a study of shared clonotypes between healthy human individuals. The assay was immunoSEQ multiplex PCR, and TCRdb's table has in-frame clones only and misses some. This repertoire shows 1,100,000 or so clones, approximately 78% found once; its top ten account for 0.5% to 0.6%. Sequencing was carried out using memory CD4+ T cells from PBMCs. Subset given: CD45RA-negative fraction. The receptors shown here come from a young man in good health. Some clones in this sample may be carry-over from other donors' samples.

This clone was counted once. This chain links TRBV5-1 with TRBJ2-3; no clear D gene. This CDR3 spans 15 amino acids. The germline V gene encodes CDR1 SGHRS and CDR2 YFSETQ. Trimming cost V 1 base and J 1 base, with 10 bases left between them. CDR3 bases: TGCGCCAGCAGCTTGACTCTGGGCCGCACAGATACGCAGTATTTT. It yields the protein CASSLTLGRTDTQYF.

On this clone: The sample holds other DNA sequences that translate to the same CDR3. V and J are TRBV5-1 and TRBJ2-5; possibly TRBD1 for D (6 bases). The CDR3 contains 14 residues. In germline, CDR1 is SGHRS, CDR2 YFSETQ. V shed 0 bases and J shed 5 bases, with 11 bases lying between them. The chain's CDR3 is CASSLGTVGETQYF. The CDR3 region has the DNA TGCGCCAGCAGCTTGGGGACAGTTGGCGAGACCCAGTACTTC.

This chain uses TRBV18 with TRBJ2-5; no clear D gene. CDR1 is KGHSH and CDR2 is LQKENI in the germline V gene. The V end lost 3 bases, the J end lost 2 bases, and 7 bases lay between the germline ends. This CDR3 contains 13 residues. The CDR3 nucleotides read TGTGCCAGCTCACCTCGACCACAAGAGACCCAGTACTTC. The encoded protein is CASSPRPQETQYF.

The rearrangement joins TRBV5-1 to TRBJ2-7, with 8 nucleotides matching TRBD1. Trimming took 0 bases from V and 2 from J; bases not matched to a gene: 4. Germline-derived CDR1 and CDR2 are SGHRS and YFSETQ. This CDR3 spans 15 amino acids. CDR3: CASSLETGAPYEQYF. The CDR3 bases are TGCGCCAGCAGCTTGGAGACAGGGGCCCCCTACGAGCAGTACTTC.

The V and J genes are TRBV30 and TRBJ2-5, with 9 bases that match TRBD2. V lost 4 bases to trimming and J lost 5 bases; unmatched junction nucleotides: 5. This CDR3 is built from 13 residues. Germline CDR1 is GTSNPN and CDR2 is SVGIG (reference sequence). The CDR3 here is CAWTAGLAETQYF. The DNA of the CDR3 is TGTGCCTGGACGGCGGGACTAGCCGAGACCCAGTACTTC.

On this clone: This sample includes further DNA sequences coding for the same CDR3. The chain combines TRBV7-2 with TRBJ2-3; TRBD2 aligns across 10 bases. The CDR3 covers 16 residues. J was trimmed by 4 bases and V by 1 base; bases with no gene match: 5. CDR1 and CDR2 (germline): SGHTA, FQGNSA. Here the CDR3 reads CASSLVGLAGADTQYF. The CDR3, as DNA: TGTGCCAGCAGCTTAGTAGGGCTAGCGGGAGCAGATACGCAGTATTTT.

This clone was detected once. The genes are TRBV12-5 and TRBJ1-1, with D uncertain. This CDR3 region has 13 residues. The V gene's germline CDR1 is LGHNT and CDR2 FRNRAP. Trimming cost V 1 base and J 4 bases, with 7 bases left between them. In nucleotides, the CDR3 is TGTGCTAGTGGTTTGGACGGAATCACTGAAGCTTTCTTT. It translates to CASGLDGITEAFF.

The J gene is TRBJ1-1, the V gene TRBV6-5; D might be TRBD1 (6 bases). V dropped 6 bases and J dropped 6 bases, with 17 bases sitting between them. CDR3 length: 14 residues. Germline lookup yields CDR1 MNHEY and CDR2 SVGAGI. CDR3 sequence (DNA): TGTGCCAGCAGGTTTTCAGGGGAATTAGCTGAAGCTTTCTTT. It codes for CASRFSGELAEAFF.

The chain carries TRBV5-8 and TRBJ1-5; 8 nucleotides agree with TRBD1. The CDR3 has 15 amino acids. The V and J ends lost 4 bases and 3 bases, in that order; junction bases with no gene match: 6. Germline CDR1 and CDR2: SGHTS and YDEGEE. CDR3 residues: CASSSRQGFNQPQHF. CDR3 nucleotide sequence: TGTGCCAGCAGCAGCCGACAGGGGTTCAATCAGCCCCAGCATTTT.

V and J are TRBV5-6 and TRBJ1-2; D gene unclear. The CDR3 has 16 residues. Germline V gene lookup returns CDR1 SGHDT and CDR2 YYEEEE. With 2 bases removed from V and 0 bases from J, the gap between germline ends came to 14 bases. CDR3 loop: CASSLPPGNTNYGYTF. The DNA for the CDR3 is TGTGCCAGCAGCTTACCCCCCGGGAATACTAACTATGGCTACACCTTC.

J is TRBJ2-7 and V is TRBV2; the D gene is possibly TRBD2 (5 bases). This CDR3 is 13 amino acids long. Germline assignment: CDR1 SNHLY and CDR2 FYNNEI. V was shortened by 5 bases and J by 3 bases, with 11 bases between the two germline ends. This CDR3 is CASSLLAYYEQYF. The DNA for the CDR3 is TGTGCCAGCAGTCTTCTAGCCTACTACGAGCAGTACTTC.

The chain couples TRBV27 to TRBJ1-2; 7 nucleotides line up with TRBD1. The CDR3 spans 15 residues. Trimming took 3 bases from V and 7 from J; bases not matched to a gene: 11. Germline assignment: CDR1 MNHEY and CDR2 SMNVEV (reference sequence). This chain's CDR3 is CASSFNDRVSFGYTF. The DNA for the CDR3 is TGTGCCAGCAGTTTTAATGACAGGGTGTCGTTTGGCTACACCTTC.

The gene calls are TRBV6-8 and TRBJ1-4; D not resolved. The CDR3 sequence is 15 residues long. Trimming stripped 6 bases from V and 8 bases from J, with 19 bases between. Germline loops: CDR1 MNHGY, CDR2 SAAAGT. DNA for the CDR3: TGTGCCAGCAGGAATGGAGGGAAGGTTGGCGAAAAACTGTTTTTT. Amino acids: CASRNGGKVGEKLFF.

This clone was observed a single time. One end of the junction does not line up with germline, which may come from a read error. This rearrangement joins TRBV28 to TRBJ2-7; 11 bases match TRBD1. The CDR3 has 11 amino acids. CDR1 and CDR2 (germline): MDHEN, SYDVKM. The CDR3 nucleotides read TGTGCCAGCAGCGACCAGGACAGGGGGCACTTC. Translating it yields CASSDQDRGHF.

The V gene is TRBV18, the J gene TRBJ1-3, with D possibly being TRBD1 (5 bases). V lost 1 base, J lost 0 bases, and 7 bases lay in between. Germline assignment: CDR1 KGHSH and CDR2 LQKENI. There are 15 residues in the CDR3. The CDR3 is CASSPQGPSGNTIYF. The CDR3 nucleotides are TGTGCCAGCTCACCACAGGGGCCCTCTGGAAACACCATATATTTT.

This clone was counted a single time. The chain has TRBV5-4 and TRBJ2-2, with 8 bases lining up with TRBD2. The CDR3 runs to 14 residues. Germline V gene data show CDR1 as SGHNT and CDR2 as YYREEE (reference sequence). V lost 4 bases to trimming and J lost 6 bases; unmatched junction nucleotides: 5. CDR3 DNA: TGTGCCAGCAGCGACTCAGCGGGAGCCGGGGAGCTGTTTTTT. Its translation is CASSDSAGAGELFF. Full variable domain (remainder filled in from reference TRBV5-4 and TRBJ2-2): ETGVTQSPTHLIKTRGQQVTLRCSSQSGHNTVSWYQQALGQGPQFIFQYYREEENGRGNFPPRFSGLQFPNYSSELNVNALELDDSALYLCASSDSAGAGELFFGEGSRLTVL.

V is TRBV6-1 and J is TRBJ1-1; D not resolved. The CDR3 totals 13 residues. The V gene's germline CDR1 is MNHNS and CDR2 SASEGT. V was clipped by 5 bases and J by 1 base, with 8 bases between them. The CDR3 protein is CASSRHGNTEAFF. The CDR3 DNA follows: TGTGCCAGCAGTCGACACGGGAACACTGAAGCTTTCTTT.

The chain combines TRBV7-9 with TRBJ2-7; tentative D call: TRBD1 (7 bases). Trimming cost V 3 bases and J 1 base, with 16 bases left between them. The CDR3 has 16 amino acids. The V gene's germline CDR1 is SEHNR and CDR2 FQNEAQ (reference sequence). The CDR3 spells CASSLGGQRPSYEQYF. The CDR3 DNA sequence: TGTGCCAGCAGCTTGGGGGGACAGCGTCCTTCCTACGAGCAGTACTTC.

This rearrangement joins TRBV6-1 to TRBJ2-3, with 10 bases identical to TRBD2. J gave up 4 bases and V 7 bases, and 5 bases lay outside the gene matches. This CDR3 spans 14 amino acids. From germline, CDR1 is MNHNS and CDR2 SASEGT. DNA for the CDR3: TGTGCCAGCACCTTAGCGGGAGGCGCAGATACGCAGTATTTT. Translating it yields CASTLAGGADTQYF.